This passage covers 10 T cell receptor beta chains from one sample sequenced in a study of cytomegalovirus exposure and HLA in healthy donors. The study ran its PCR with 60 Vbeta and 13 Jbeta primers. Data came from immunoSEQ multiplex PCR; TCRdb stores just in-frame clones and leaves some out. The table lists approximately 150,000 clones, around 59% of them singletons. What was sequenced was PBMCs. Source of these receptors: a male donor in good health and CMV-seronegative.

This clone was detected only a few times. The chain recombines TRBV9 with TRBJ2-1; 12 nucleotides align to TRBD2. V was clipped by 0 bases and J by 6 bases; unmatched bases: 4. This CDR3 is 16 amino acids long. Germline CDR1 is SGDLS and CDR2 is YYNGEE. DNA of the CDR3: TGTGCCAGCAGCGTAGCTACTAGCGGGGGGATCAATGAGCAGTTCTTC. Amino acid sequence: CASSVATSGGINEQFF.

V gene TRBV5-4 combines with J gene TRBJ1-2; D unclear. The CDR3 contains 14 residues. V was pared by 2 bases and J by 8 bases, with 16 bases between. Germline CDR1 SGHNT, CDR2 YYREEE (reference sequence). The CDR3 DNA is TGTGCCAGCAGCTTTGCCCGGGGATCGGGAGGCTACACCTTC. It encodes CASSFARGSGGYTF.

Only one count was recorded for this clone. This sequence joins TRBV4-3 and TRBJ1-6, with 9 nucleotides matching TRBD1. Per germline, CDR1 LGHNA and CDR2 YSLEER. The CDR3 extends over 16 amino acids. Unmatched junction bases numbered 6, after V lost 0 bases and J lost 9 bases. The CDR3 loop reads CASSQDRRDRVSPLHF. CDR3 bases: TGCGCCAGCAGCCAAGACAGGAGGGACAGGGTTTCACCCCTCCACTTT.

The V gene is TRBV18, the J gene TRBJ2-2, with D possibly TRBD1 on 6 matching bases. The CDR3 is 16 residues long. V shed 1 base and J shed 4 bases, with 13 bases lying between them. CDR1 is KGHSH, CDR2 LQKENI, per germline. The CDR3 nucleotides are TGTGCCAGCTCACCACTTGTCAGGGACACCACCGGGGAGCTGTTTTTT. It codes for CASSPLVRDTTGELFF.

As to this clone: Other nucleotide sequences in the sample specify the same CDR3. The CDR3 region is CARSTNRLYSNQPQHF. The CDR3 DNA reads as TGTGCCAGAAGCACGAACAGGTTATATAGCAATCAGCCCCAGCATTTT. The chain employs TRBV5-3 and TRBJ1-5; D may be TRBD1 (5 bases). TRBV5-3 is noted as an ORF with a role that remains uncertain. Deletions cut 4 bases from V and 0 bases from J, with 14 bases between. The CDR3 spans 16 residues.

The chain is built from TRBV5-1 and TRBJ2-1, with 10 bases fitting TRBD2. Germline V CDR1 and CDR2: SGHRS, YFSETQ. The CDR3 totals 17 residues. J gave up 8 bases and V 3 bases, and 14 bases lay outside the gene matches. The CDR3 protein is CASSSSGGAADFDEQFF. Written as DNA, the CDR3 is TGCGCCAGCAGCTCCAGCGGGGGGGCCGCGGATTTCGATGAGCAGTTCTTC.

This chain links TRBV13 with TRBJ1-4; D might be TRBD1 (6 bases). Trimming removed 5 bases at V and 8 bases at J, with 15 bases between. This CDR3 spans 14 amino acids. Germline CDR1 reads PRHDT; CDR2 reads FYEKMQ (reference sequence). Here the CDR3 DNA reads TGTGCCAGCAGCGTCACCCGGGACACCGAAAAACTGTTTTTT. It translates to CASSVTRDTEKLFF.

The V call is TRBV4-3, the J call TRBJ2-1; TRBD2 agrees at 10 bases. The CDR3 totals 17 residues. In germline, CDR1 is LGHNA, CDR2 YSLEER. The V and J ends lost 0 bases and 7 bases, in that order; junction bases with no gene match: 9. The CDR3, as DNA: TGCGCCAGCAGCCAAGATAGCTCCAGCGGGGGGGGTAATGAGCAGTTCTTC. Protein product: CASSQDSSSGGGNEQFF.

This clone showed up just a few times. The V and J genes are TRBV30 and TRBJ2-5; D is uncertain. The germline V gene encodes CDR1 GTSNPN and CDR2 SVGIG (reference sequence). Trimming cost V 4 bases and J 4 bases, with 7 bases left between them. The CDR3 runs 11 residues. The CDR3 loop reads CAWTLGETQYF. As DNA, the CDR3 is TGTGCCTGGACCCTAGGAGAGACCCAGTACTTC.

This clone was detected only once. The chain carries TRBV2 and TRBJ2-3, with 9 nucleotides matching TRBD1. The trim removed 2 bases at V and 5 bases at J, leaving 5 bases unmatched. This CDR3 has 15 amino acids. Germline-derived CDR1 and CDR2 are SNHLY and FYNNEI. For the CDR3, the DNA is TGTGCCAGCAGTGAATGGCCGACAGGGGGAGATACGCAGTATTTT. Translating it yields CASSEWPTGGDTQYF.